What follows are 17 T cell receptor beta chains derived from one specimen sequenced in a study of OX40 agonist ivuxolimab in advanced cancers. The assay was immunoSEQ multiplex PCR, and TCRdb's table has in-frame clones only and misses some. There are 35,000 to 50,000 clones in the sample; 75% to 90% occur only once, and over 2.5% lies in the top ten. The sequencing here drew on CD4+ or CD8+ T cells sorted from blood, taken in a trial of the OX40 agonist ivuxolimab. The receptors were gathered from an adult with an advanced solid tumor such as melanoma, head and neck, liver or kidney cancer.

This clone has only one observation. The rearrangement joins TRBV18 to TRBJ2-1, with 11 bases identical to TRBD2. V lost 1 base, J lost 5 bases, and 4 bases stayed unmatched. CDR1 KGHSH and CDR2 LQKENI come from the germline V gene. The CDR3 loop spans 16 amino acids. CDR3: CASSPLAGGPDNEQFF. In nucleotides, the CDR3 is TGTGCCAGCTCACCACTAGCGGGAGGGCCAGACAATGAGCAGTTCTTC. Based on the CDR3 plus reference TRBV18 and TRBJ2-1, the full variable domain is NAGVMQNPRHLVRRRGQEARLRCSPMKGHSHVYWYRQLPEEGLKFMVYLQKENIIDESGMPKERFSAEFPKEGPSILRIQQVVRGDSAAYFCASSPLAGGPDNEQFFGPGTRLTVL.

The gene calls are TRBV7-2 and TRBJ2-3, with D tentatively TRBD1 (6 bases). The germline CDR1 and CDR2 sequences are SGHTA and FQGNSA. The CDR3 consists of 12 residues. The V end was cut by 6 bases, the J end by 4 bases, with 8 bases between. The CDR3 sequence is CASRQGPDTQYF. Written as DNA, the CDR3 is TGTGCCAGCAGACAGGGCCCAGATACGCAGTATTTT. The whole variable domain, filled in from reference TRBV7-2 and TRBJ2-3, reads GAGVSQSPSNKVTEKGKDVELRCDPISGHTALYWYRQSLGQGLEFLIYFQGNSAPDKSGLPSDRFSAERTGGSVSTLTIQRTQQEDSAVYLCASRQGPDTQYFGPGTRLTVL.

The rearrangement joins TRBV5-6 to TRBJ2-3, with D tentatively TRBD2 (6 bases). CDR1 and CDR2 from the germline V gene are SGHDT and YYEEEE. The V end lost 3 bases, the J end lost 5 bases, and 13 bases lay between the germline ends. CDR3 length: 14 residues. The CDR3 coding sequence is TGTGCCAGCAGCTACCGGAGGGCCAGAGATACGCAGTATTTT. It specifies CASSYRRARDTQYF.

The rearrangement uses TRBV7-6 and TRBJ1-1; TRBD1 is a possible D gene (5 bases). Germline V lookup: CDR1 SGHVS, CDR2 FNYEAQ. The length of the CDR3 is 13 residues. The V gene lost 5 bases and the J gene lost 1 base, with 8 bases spanning the gap. The CDR3 nucleotides are TGTGCCAGCAGCCGACAGTCGAACACTGAAGCTTTCTTT. Its protein product is CASSRQSNTEAFF.

This rearrangement joins TRBV11-3 to TRBJ2-1; D gene ambiguous. CDR3 length: 13 residues. Trimming removed 6 bases at V and 4 bases at J, with 10 bases between. CDR1 is SGHNT and CDR2 is YENEEA in the germline V gene. CDR3 region: CASRPDLYNEQFF. CDR3 DNA sequence: TGTGCCAGCAGACCGGATTTGTACAATGAGCAGTTCTTC.

This chain joins TRBV19 and TRBJ2-3; a weak D match, TRBD2 (5 bases). The CDR3 is 14 residues long. Trimming took off 5 bases at V and 2 bases at J, with 11 bases between the two ends. Germline V CDR1 and CDR2: LNHDA, SQIVND (reference sequence). CDR3 sequence: CASSPGSTTDTQYF. DNA of the CDR3: TGTGCCAGTAGTCCGGGATCCACCACAGATACGCAGTATTTT.

V is TRBV2 and J is TRBJ1-5, with D possibly being TRBD1 (5 bases). The CDR3 covers 13 residues. The germline gives CDR1 SNHLY, CDR2 FYNNEI. Deletions cut 3 bases from V and 4 bases from J, with 7 bases between. The CDR3 loop reads CASSETVNQPQHF. For the CDR3, the DNA is TGTGCCAGCAGTGAGACAGTAAATCAGCCCCAGCATTTT.

This chain connects TRBV19 to TRBJ2-2, with 7 bases aligning to TRBD1. J was trimmed by 1 base and V by 6 bases; bases with no gene match: 2. Germline CDR1 LNHDA, CDR2 SQIVND (reference sequence). The CDR3 extends over 14 amino acids. The chain's CDR3 is CASSGTVNTGELFF. The CDR3 DNA reads TGTGCCAGTAGCGGGACAGTGAACACCGGGGAGCTGTTTTTT.

The rearrangement links TRBV18 to TRBJ2-5, with 8 bases fitting TRBD2. The CDR3 runs 15 residues. Germline-derived CDR1 and CDR2 are KGHSH and LQKENI. With 0 bases clipped from V and 4 bases from J, the junction kept 4 bases outside the gene matches. The CDR3 DNA is TGTGCCAGCTCACCACCAGCGGGAGATCGAGAGACCCAGTACTTC. Protein: CASSPPAGDRETQYF. The variable domain in full, completed from reference TRBV18 and TRBJ2-5, reads NAGVMQNPRHLVRRRGQEARLRCSPMKGHSHVYWYRQLPEEGLKFMVYLQKENIIDESGMPKERFSAEFPKEGPSILRIQQVVRGDSAAYFCASSPPAGDRETQYFGPGTRLLVL.

This clone was seen a few times. This sequence joins TRBV11-3 and TRBJ1-1, with D possibly TRBD1 on 6 matching bases. The length of the CDR3 is 14 residues. Germline values: CDR1 SGHNT, CDR2 YENEEA. Trimming left V 2 bases short and J 0 bases short, with 7 bases between. CDR3 in DNA: TGTGCCAGCAGCTTACAGGGGTTGAACACTGAAGCTTTCTTT. This translates into CASSLQGLNTEAFF.

This chain joins TRBV6-5 and TRBJ1-2; D is ambiguous. The CDR3 contains 12 residues. Germline loops: CDR1 MNHEY, CDR2 SVGAGI. Trimming shortened V by 6 bases and J by 4 bases, and 9 bases separated the two germline ends. Written as DNA, the CDR3 is TGTGCCAGCAGCTCCAGAGCCTATGGCTACACCTTC. This codes for CASSSRAYGYTF.

The genes are TRBV29-1 and TRBJ1-6; perhaps TRBD1 as D (5 bases). The CDR3 has 17 amino acids. Per the germline V gene, CDR1 is SQVTM and CDR2 is ANQGSEA. V lost 2 bases and J 3 bases, leaving 17 bases between the germline ends. The CDR3 nucleotides are TGCAGCGTTGAATTTATCCACAGGCATTTCTATAATTCACCCCTCCACTTT. Amino acid sequence: CSVEFIHRHFYNSPLHF.

This clone is a singleton in its sample. The rearrangement uses TRBV5-1 and TRBJ1-1; D gene unclear. The CDR3 covers 14 residues. Trimming removed 0 bases from V and 4 bases from J, with 10 bases in between. The germline V gene has CDR1 SGHRS and CDR2 YFSETQ. This CDR3 reads CASSLGQPLTEAFF. CDR3 bases: TGCGCCAGCAGCTTGGGACAACCCCTCACTGAAGCTTTCTTT.

This clone appeared a few times. The chain is built from TRBV2 and TRBJ1-6, with D maybe TRBD1 (5 bases). Trimming pared 6 bases from V and 7 bases from J, leaving 10 bases between. Germline CDR1 reads SNHLY; CDR2 reads FYNNEI. This CDR3 comprises 13 residues. The CDR3 sequence: CASRGGRNSPLHF. The CDR3 DNA follows: TGTGCCAGCAGGGGGGGACGGAATTCACCCCTCCACTTT.

The chain employs TRBV4-1 and TRBJ1-2; tentatively, D is TRBD1 (6 bases). Trimming left V 0 bases short and J 10 bases short, with 21 bases between. Germline values: CDR1 MGHRA, CDR2 YSYEKL. The CDR3 totals 16 residues. CDR3 in DNA: TGCGCCAGCAGCCAAGATGGAGGGGGTGCCTCCCACGACTACACCTTC. Its protein product is CASSQDGGGASHDYTF.

The chain uses TRBV2 and TRBJ2-7; D is perhaps TRBD2 (7 bases). There are 15 residues in the CDR3. Trimming cost V 7 bases and J 4 bases, with 20 bases left between them. CDR1 is SNHLY, CDR2 FYNNEI, per germline. CDR3 sequence (DNA): TGTGCCAGCAATCCGGGGGGCTACTCCATTTACGAGCAGTACTTC. Translation: CASNPGGYSIYEQYF.

This clone showed up just a few times. J is TRBJ2-7 and V is TRBV2; 9 bases are a match to TRBD1. The germline gives CDR1 SNHLY, CDR2 FYNNEI. Trimming removed 8 bases from V and 5 bases from J; junction bases left unmatched: 10. This CDR3 has 14 residues. The CDR3 protein is CASGAPGQGNEQYV. CDR3 DNA sequence: TGTGCCAGCGGAGCCCCGGGACAGGGAAACGAGCAGTACGTC.